This TCR beta chain was identified in a study of T cells in Graves' hyperthyroidism and ophthalmopathy. About the study: Prior to any treatment, at the point of initial diagnosis, peripheral blood was collected.

It was RNA transcripts that yielded the amplified TCR beta CDR3 regions. HTBI primers were used for first-round RT-PCR of the TCR CDR3. Using its own MiXCR run on the multiplex PCR reads, TCRdb lists one record per CDR3 protein. This table has more than 550,000 distinct CDR3 sequences, roughly 17% appearing once. This clonotype showed up many times. Its antigen is not known. Stable Graves' hyperthyroidism denoted no ophthalmopathy progression over 18 months. Hyperthyroidism in the patients, aged 18 to 65, was newly diagnosed and under 2 months in duration. Regarding the study as a whole: Most thyroid clonotypes expanded above 0.001 appeared in blood too.

The sequence was obtained from a man aged 45-65 years with Graves' hyperthyroidism. The sample was blood.

The CDR3: CASGGLAGPTGQYF. The CDR3 bases are TGTGCCAGCGGGGGACTAGCGGGACCGACGGGGCAGTACTTC. The rearrangement joins TRBV2 to TRBJ2-7, with 13 bases identical to TRBD2. CDR3 size: 14 residues. The germline V gene encodes CDR1 SNHLY and CDR2 FYNNEI. After removal of 8 bases from V and 9 bases from J, the junction contained 10 bases not matched to a gene.